The 5 T cell receptor beta chains below come from one sample, sequenced in a study of beta chain features in type 1 diabetes. The sequenced template was cDNA made from the entire isolated RNA. TCRdb's table, derived via immunoSEQ multiplex PCR, lists solely in-frame clones and lacks some. The table lists 330,000 or so clones, around 13% of them singletons, with more than 6.5% in the top ten. Sequences were obtained from central memory CD4+ T cells from blood. These receptors were obtained from a man aged 30-40 years in good health.

This clone was recorded a few times. The chain joins TRBV6-5 to TRBJ2-7; a weak D match, TRBD1 (5 bases). The CDR3 covers 14 residues. V was trimmed by 6 bases and J by 1 base, leaving 13 bases between them. Germline V gene lookup returns CDR1 MNHEY and CDR2 SVGAGI. The CDR3 is CASSHTRASYEQYV. The CDR3 nucleotides read TGTGCCAGCAGCCACACCAGGGCTTCCTACGAGCAGTACGTC.

This clone appeared a few times. At one end the junction does not follow the germline gene, possibly because of a read error. The chain combines TRBV7-7 with TRBJ2-1, with 12 nucleotides matching TRBD2. CDR3 length: 16 residues. Germline V gives CDR1 SSHAT, CDR2 FNYEAQ (reference sequence). The CDR3 coding sequence is TGCGCCAGCAGCCAAGCTAGCGGGGGGGCCTACAATGAGCAGTTCTTC. Translating it yields CASSQASGGAYNEQFF.

The genes are TRBV9 and TRBJ1-2; 9 bases map to TRBD1. Germline assignment: CDR1 SGDLS and CDR2 YYNGEE. After removal of 3 bases from V and 3 bases from J, the junction contained 6 bases not matched to a gene. The length of the CDR3 is 15 residues. CDR3 sequence (DNA): TGTGCCAGCAGCGCCGGACAGGGGATTTACTATGGCTACACCTTC. Protein product: CASSAGQGIYYGYTF.

This clone was observed a handful of times. A far larger clone is one base from this, pointing to a likely read error. The rearrangement links TRBV11-2 to TRBJ1-6; D gene ambiguous. There are 18 residues in the CDR3. CDR1 and CDR2 (germline): SGHAT, FQNNGV. DNA for the CDR3: TGTGCCAGCAGCCAAGATCGGCAAGGCTACTCCGATAATTCACCCCTCCACTTT. Its translation: CASSQDRQGYSDNSPLHF.

This clone was seen a few times. This chain links TRBV6-5 with TRBJ1-4; D might be TRBD1 (5 bases). The V end was cut by 6 bases, the J end by 7 bases, with 18 bases between. From germline, CDR1 is MNHEY and CDR2 SVGAGI. The CDR3 has 15 residues. The CDR3 spells CASSPFGGVGEKLFF. The CDR3 DNA reads TGTGCCAGCAGCCCCTTCGGAGGGGTGGGTGAAAAACTGTTTTTT.